This TCR beta chain was identified in a study of blood T cell repertoires in COVID-19. Assay used: immunoSEQ multiplex PCR; TCRdb lists only in-frame clones, some missing. The table lists some 150,000 clones, about 85% of them singletons. CDR3 size: 15 residues. V lost 5 bases to trimming and J lost 4 bases; unmatched junction nucleotides: 10. From germline, CDR1 is SGHTA and CDR2 FQGNSA. Sequencing input: peripheral blood. The V gene is TRBV7-2, the J gene TRBJ2-7; 8 bases align to TRBD2. The sequence was collected from a woman aged 65 to 85 with acute or convalescent COVID-19. DNA of the CDR3: TGTGCCAGCAGCCCCGGCGGGGGGAGCGCTTACGAGCAGTACTTC. It codes for CASSPGGGSAYEQYF. The full variable domain, in which reference TRBV7-2 and TRBJ2-7 provide the parts outside the CDR3, is GAGVSQSPSNKVTEKGKDVELRCDPISGHTALYWYRQSLGQGLEFLIYFQGNSAPDKSGLPSDRFSAERTGGSVSTLTIQRTQQEDSAVYLCASSPGGGSAYEQYFGPGTRLTVT.